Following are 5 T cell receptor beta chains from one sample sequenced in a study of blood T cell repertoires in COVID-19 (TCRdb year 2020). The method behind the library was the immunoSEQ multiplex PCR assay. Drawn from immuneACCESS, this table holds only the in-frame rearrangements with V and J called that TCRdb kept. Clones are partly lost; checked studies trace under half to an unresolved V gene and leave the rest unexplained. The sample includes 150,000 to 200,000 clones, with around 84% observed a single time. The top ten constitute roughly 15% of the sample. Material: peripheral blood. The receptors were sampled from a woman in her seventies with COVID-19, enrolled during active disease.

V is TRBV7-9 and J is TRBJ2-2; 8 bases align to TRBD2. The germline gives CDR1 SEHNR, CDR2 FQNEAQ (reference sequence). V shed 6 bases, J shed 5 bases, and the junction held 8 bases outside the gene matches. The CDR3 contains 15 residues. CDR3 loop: CASRAKRELTGELFF. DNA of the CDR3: TGTGCCAGCAGGGCAAAGCGGGAGCTAACCGGGGAGCTGTTTTTT.

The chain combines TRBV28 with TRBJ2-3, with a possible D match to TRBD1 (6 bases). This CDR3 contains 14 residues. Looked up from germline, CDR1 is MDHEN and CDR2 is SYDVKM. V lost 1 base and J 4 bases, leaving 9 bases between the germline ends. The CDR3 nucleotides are TGTGCCAGCAGTTTATTACAGGGCGCAGATACGCAGTATTTT. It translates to CASSLLQGADTQYF.

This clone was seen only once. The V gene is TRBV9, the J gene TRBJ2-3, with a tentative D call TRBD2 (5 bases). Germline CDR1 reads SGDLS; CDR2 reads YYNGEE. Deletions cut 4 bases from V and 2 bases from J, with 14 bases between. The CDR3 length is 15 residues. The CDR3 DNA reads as TGTGCCAGCAGCTATGGACTGCTAACCACAGATACGCAGTATTTT. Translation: CASSYGLLTTDTQYF.

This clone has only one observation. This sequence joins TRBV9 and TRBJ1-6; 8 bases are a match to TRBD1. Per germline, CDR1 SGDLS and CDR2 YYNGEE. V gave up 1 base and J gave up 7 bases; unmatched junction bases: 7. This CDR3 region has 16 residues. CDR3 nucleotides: TGTGCCAGCAGCGTACACAGGGGGATGCGGAATTCACCCCTCCACTTT. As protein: CASSVHRGMRNSPLHF.

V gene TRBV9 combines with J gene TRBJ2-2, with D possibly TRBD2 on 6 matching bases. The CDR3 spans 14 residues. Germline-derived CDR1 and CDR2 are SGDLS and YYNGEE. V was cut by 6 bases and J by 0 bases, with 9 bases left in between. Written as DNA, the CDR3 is TGTGCCAGCACCATAGCGGCGAACACCGGGGAGCTGTTTTTT. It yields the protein CASTIAANTGELFF.